The 25 T cell receptor beta chains listed next were all sequenced from one sample in a study of graft-versus-host responses after intestinal transplantation. Tissue from the graft was processed to free its intraepithelial and lamina propria lymphocytes. Sequencing was performed with immunoSEQ multiplex PCR; in TCRdb, only in-frame clones are kept and a portion is missing. The sample has about 22,000 clones, just over 75% seen once; the top ten hold about 3%. Sequencing was performed on ileum tissue, taken 12 days after intestinal transplant. These TCRs come from a human patient who received an intestinal transplant, so some T cells may come from the graft donor.

V gene TRBV2 combines with J gene TRBJ1-1; possibly TRBD1 for D (6 bases). Trimming left V 6 bases short and J 4 bases short, with 12 bases between. Germline CDR1 and CDR2: SNHLY and FYNNEI. The CDR3 is made up of 13 amino acids. The CDR3: CASSQGYGTEAFF. The CDR3 coding sequence is TGTGCCAGCAGCCAGGGGTATGGCACTGAAGCTTTCTTT.

The genes are TRBV5-1 and TRBJ2-5, with a weak D call TRBD2 (7 bases). The CDR3 covers 14 residues. CDR1 SGHRS and CDR2 YFSETQ come from the germline V gene. V lost 6 bases and J lost 6, with 18 bases in between. This CDR3 reads CASNGRGAGKTQYF. The DNA of the CDR3 is TGCGCCAGCAACGGACGGGGGGCCGGAAAGACCCAGTACTTC.

This sequence joins TRBV9 and TRBJ2-3, with D maybe TRBD2 (5 bases). The V end was cut by 0 bases, the J end by 8 bases, with 10 bases between. The CDR3 covers 13 residues. The V gene's germline CDR1 is SGDLS and CDR2 YYNGEE. For the CDR3, the DNA is TGTGCCAGCAGCGTAGGGGTACGGGGTACGCAGTATTTT. Translated: CASSVGVRGTQYF. Looking up the rest from reference TRBV9 and TRBJ2-3 gives the full variable domain: DSGVTQTPKHLITATGQRVTLRCSPRSGDLSVYWYQQSLDQGLQFLIQYYNGEERAKGNILERFSAQQFPDLHSELNLSSLELGDSALYFCASSVGVRGTQYFGPGTRLTVL.

As DNA, the CDR3 is TGCAGCGTTGATAGGGGGCCGGATGGCTACACCTTC. Translated, it gives CSVDRGPDGYTF. This chain uses TRBV29-1 with TRBJ1-2; 7 nucleotides line up with TRBD1. Trimming at V came to 3 bases and at J to 6 bases, leaving 4 bases not matched to a gene. Germline V gene data show CDR1 as SQVTM and CDR2 as ANQGSEA. This CDR3 has 12 amino acids. The variable domain in full, with the rest retrieved from reference TRBV29-1 and TRBJ1-2, is SAVISQKPSRDICQRGTSLTIQCQVDSQVTMMFWYRQQPGQSLTLIATANQGSEATYESGFVIDKFPISRPNLTFSTLTVSNMSPEDSSIYLCSVDRGPDGYTFGSGTRLTVV.

V and J are TRBV4-1 and TRBJ1-1; D may be TRBD1 (5 bases). CDR1 is MGHRA, CDR2 YSYEKL, per germline. The CDR3 covers 15 residues. V lost 1 base to trimming and J lost 2 bases, with 11 bases between them. The CDR3 loop is CASSQVPGANTEAFF. The CDR3, as DNA: TGCGCCAGCAGCCAAGTTCCTGGGGCTAACACTGAAGCTTTCTTT.

The rearrangement links TRBV27 to TRBJ1-6; D might be TRBD1 (5 bases). The germline CDR1 and CDR2 sequences are MNHEY and SMNVEV (reference sequence). The CDR3 totals 16 residues. Deletions cut 2 bases from V and 6 bases from J, with 14 bases between. For the CDR3, the DNA is TGTGCCAGCAGTTTAGTTGGGGCGATTTTTAATTCACCCCTCCACTTT. Amino acid sequence: CASSLVGAIFNSPLHF.

The chain links TRBV4-2 to TRBJ1-4; possible D gene TRBD1, 5 bases. Looked up from germline, CDR1 is LGHNA and CDR2 is YNFKEQ. V was pared by 0 bases and J by 10 bases, with 15 bases between. The CDR3 contains 15 residues. This chain's CDR3 is CASSQEWERGGKLFF. The CDR3, as DNA: TGTGCCAGCAGCCAAGAATGGGAAAGGGGCGGAAAACTGTTTTTT.

This clone was observed once. This chain links TRBV27 with TRBJ2-5; the D gene is possibly TRBD1 (6 bases). Germline V gene data show CDR1 as MNHEY and CDR2 as SMNVEV (reference sequence). This CDR3 region has 15 residues. Trimming took 0 bases from V and 1 from J, leaving 9 bases between them. CDR3 sequence: CASSLSRTVQETQYF. The CDR3 region has the DNA TGTGCCAGCAGTTTATCCCGGACAGTCCAAGAGACCCAGTACTTC.

Details on this clone: A junction boundary mismatches the germline segment, possibly from a read error. The V and J genes are TRBV4-1 and TRBJ1-2; 7 bases align to TRBD1. The CDR3 is made up of 14 amino acids. CDR1 is MGHRA and CDR2 is YSYEKL in the germline V gene. In DNA form, the CDR3 reads TGTGCCAGCAGCCAAGACAGGGCCTACTATGGCTACACCTTC. This gives the protein CASSQDRAYYGYTF.

The J gene is TRBJ2-4, the V gene TRBV11-2; 8 bases match TRBD1. V shed 3 bases, J shed 2 bases, and the junction held 9 bases outside the gene matches. This CDR3 contains 17 residues. Germline-derived CDR1 and CDR2 are SGHAT and FQNNGV. The CDR3 DNA reads as TGTGCCAGCAGCTTGGGGAGGACAGGGACGACCAAAAACATTCAGTACTTC. Residues: CASSLGRTGTTKNIQYF.

The gene calls are TRBV7-3 and TRBJ2-2; D not certain. Trimming took off 2 bases at V and 7 bases at J, with 5 bases between the two ends. Germline V lookup: CDR1 SGHTA, CDR2 FQGTGA. The CDR3 length is 12 residues. The CDR3 reads CASSLFGGELFF. DNA for the CDR3: TGTGCCAGCAGCTTATTCGGCGGGGAGCTGTTTTTT.

The genes are TRBV9 and TRBJ2-3, with D possibly being TRBD2 (5 bases). Germline CDR1 and CDR2: SGDLS and YYNGEE. CDR3 length: 14 amino acids. V lost 4 bases and J 4 bases, leaving 13 bases between the germline ends. The CDR3, as DNA: TGTGCCAGCAGCCTAGCTTCCCTCCCAGATACGCAGTATTTT. This translates into CASSLASLPDTQYF.

The J gene is TRBJ2-3, the V gene TRBV5-4, with a tentative D call TRBD2 (5 bases). Germline CDR1 is SGHNT and CDR2 is YYREEE (reference sequence). The V and J ends lost 4 bases and 7 bases respectively, with 16 bases between them. This CDR3 is 14 amino acids long. CDR3 region: CASSQALDGNTQYF. Written as DNA, the CDR3 is TGTGCCAGCAGCCAAGCCCTGGACGGGAATACGCAGTATTTT.

The rearrangement joins TRBV4-2 to TRBJ2-7; 9 bases are a match to TRBD2. Germline V gene lookup returns CDR1 LGHNA and CDR2 YNFKEQ. V trimming: 2 bases; J trimming: 2 bases; junction bases outside the gene matches: 4. This CDR3 spans 15 amino acids. CDR3 DNA sequence: TGTGCCAGCAGCCAAAGTCTAGCGGGGACCTACGAGCAGTACTTC. As protein: CASSQSLAGTYEQYF.

This clone has just one count. V and J are TRBV6-6 and TRBJ1-5, with 8 bases aligning to TRBD1. There are 16 residues in the CDR3. J was trimmed by 4 bases and V by 2 bases; bases with no gene match: 7. Germline V gives CDR1 MNHNY, CDR2 SVGAGI (reference sequence). The CDR3 region is CASSYPGQGGNQPQHF. CDR3 DNA: TGTGCCAGCAGTTACCCCGGACAGGGAGGGAATCAGCCCCAGCATTTT.

The rearrangement uses TRBV5-1 and TRBJ2-7; perhaps TRBD1 as D (5 bases). The CDR3 is 14 amino acids. Germline-derived CDR1 and CDR2 are SGHRS and YFSETQ. V was clipped by 0 bases and J by 6 bases, with 13 bases between them. The CDR3 loop is CASSLAPPQGEQYF. In DNA form, the CDR3 reads TGCGCCAGCAGCTTGGCCCCGCCTCAGGGCGAGCAGTACTTC.

The chain is built from TRBV7-2 and TRBJ2-3; TRBD2 is a possible D gene (5 bases). The germline gives CDR1 SGHTA, CDR2 FQGNSA. This CDR3 spans 14 amino acids. V lost 1 base and J lost 2, with 7 bases in between. CDR3 in DNA: TGTGCCAGCAGCTTAGGAGGGTACACAGATACGCAGTATTTT. Translated, it gives CASSLGGYTDTQYF.

This chain connects TRBV7-2 to TRBJ2-2; D perhaps matches TRBD1 (6 bases). The CDR3 covers 14 residues. The germline V gene encodes CDR1 SGHTA and CDR2 FQGNSA. V lost 3 bases, J lost 5 bases, and 10 bases lay in between. The CDR3 is CASSFHRETGELFF. CDR3 sequence (DNA): TGTGCCAGCAGCTTCCACAGGGAGACCGGGGAGCTGTTTTTT. Using reference TRBV7-2 and TRBJ2-2 for the parts outside the CDR3, the full variable domain is GAGVSQSPSNKVTEKGKDVELRCDPISGHTALYWYRQSLGQGLEFLIYFQGNSAPDKSGLPSDRFSAERTGGSVSTLTIQRTQQEDSAVYLCASSFHRETGELFFGEGSRLTVL.

The chain links TRBV29-1 to TRBJ1-1, with 8 nucleotides matching TRBD1. The V and J ends lost 7 bases and 1 base, in that order; junction bases with no gene match: 2. Germline CDR1 is SQVTM and CDR2 is ANQGSEA. The CDR3 consists of 12 residues. The CDR3 DNA reads TGCAGCGCCGGGACAGGGAACACTGAAGCTTTCTTT. Protein sequence: CSAGTGNTEAFF.

This clone was seen once. The chain carries TRBV9 and TRBJ1-1; no firm D call. The CDR3 loop spans 14 amino acids. The ends were cut back, 0 bases at V and 0 bases at J, with 6 bases in the middle. Germline V gene lookup returns CDR1 SGDLS and CDR2 YYNGEE. For the CDR3, the DNA is TGTGCCAGCAGCGTAGATCGGGTGAACACTGAAGCTTTCTTT. Amino acids: CASSVDRVNTEAFF.

The chain couples TRBV7-2 to TRBJ1-1; 8 bases match TRBD1. After removal of 4 bases from V and 1 base from J, the junction contained 5 bases not matched to a gene. This CDR3 contains 15 residues. Per germline, CDR1 SGHTA and CDR2 FQGNSA. CDR3 in amino acids: CASSSTGVGNTEAFF. The CDR3 bases are TGTGCCAGCAGCTCGACAGGGGTTGGGAACACTGAAGCTTTCTTT.

The rearrangement joins TRBV27 to TRBJ1-5, with TRBD1 matching 8 bases. V was pared by 6 bases and J by 11 bases, with 12 bases of the junction left unmatched. CDR3 length equals 14 residues. The germline CDR1 and CDR2 sequences are MNHEY and SMNVEV (reference sequence). CDR3 sequence: CASSTGTGGLAQHF. In DNA, the CDR3 is TGTGCCAGCAGCACCGGGACAGGTGGGCTGGCCCAGCATTTT.

This clone is medium-sized. The chain joins TRBV18 to TRBJ2-7, with 8 bases lining up with TRBD1. The trim removed 5 bases at V and 7 bases at J, leaving 10 bases unmatched. The CDR3 runs 14 residues. CDR1 and CDR2 (germline): KGHSH, LQKENI. The CDR3 spells CASSSSGQGREQYF. Here the CDR3 DNA reads TGTGCCAGCTCATCTTCCGGACAGGGCAGGGAGCAGTACTTC. The full variable domain, in which reference TRBV18 and TRBJ2-7 provide the parts outside the CDR3, is NAGVMQNPRHLVRRRGQEARLRCSPMKGHSHVYWYRQLPEEGLKFMVYLQKENIIDESGMPKERFSAEFPKEGPSILRIQQVVRGDSAAYFCASSSSGQGREQYFGPGTRLTVT.

The chain combines TRBV10-3 with TRBJ1-1; D unresolved. Germline V CDR1 and CDR2: ENHRY, SYGVKD. The CDR3 is 14 amino acids. V was shortened by 6 bases and J by 11 bases, with 22 bases between the two germline ends. The CDR3 spells CAISTDEVAVSAFF. The DNA for the CDR3 is TGTGCCATCAGCACCGACGAGGTTGCAGTGTCGGCTTTCTTT.

Here the CDR3 DNA reads TGTGCCAGTAGTACGGAGCGGGAGGGCGGGGATACGCAGTATTTT. This gives the protein CASSTEREGGDTQYF. The chain couples TRBV19 to TRBJ2-3, with 10 bases fitting TRBD2. Germline V gene data show CDR1 as LNHDA and CDR2 as SQIVND (reference sequence). CDR3 size: 15 residues. V lost 4 bases to trimming and J lost 6 bases; unmatched junction nucleotides: 7.